This entry is about one TCR beta chain. Its antigen is as yet unknown. This sample was taken from a study of Ad26.COV2.S vaccination and SARS-CoV-2 variants. Findings of the study overall: There was a possibility that the TCR breadth and depth analyses underestimated total T cell responses. CD8+ and CD4+ T cells specific for spike reportedly responded with substantial breadth after vaccination. Similar non-spike TCR breadth was observed in recipients of vaccine and of placebo.

The V gene end was trimmed by 0 bases and the J gene end by 7 bases; junction bases not matched to a gene: 4. Germline CDR1 and CDR2: SGHRS and YFSETQ. The CDR3 runs to 15 residues. This table comes from immunoSEQ multiplex PCR, and its TCRdb copy is limited to in-frame clones, with some not included. This sample has 180,000 or so clones, with roughly 85% found just once. The TCR originated in a human donor who had recovered from COVID-19. The chain is built from TRBV5-1 and TRBJ1-6; 7 nucleotides line up with TRBD1. Sample: peripheral blood, taken after recovery from COVID-19. The CDR3 sequence: CASSLGGTENSPLHF. For the CDR3, the DNA is TGCGCCAGCAGCTTGGGCGGGACAGAGAATTCACCCCTCCACTTT.